The 15 T cell receptor beta chains in this list originate from one sample, sequenced in a study of CD8 T cells in Susac syndrome. The RNA, about 0.5 to 1 ug, was put through reverse transcription using random hexamers. MiXCR, applied by TCRdb to the immunoSEQ multiplex PCR reads, yields one record per CDR3 protein. This sample has 90,000 to 110,000 distinct CDR3 sequences; about 95% occur once, and the top ten carry just over 0.095%. Sample: CD4+ T cells from PBMCs. The receptors come from a human donor in good health.

This clonotype was counted a single time. This sequence joins TRBV7-8 and TRBJ2-1; 7 bases align to TRBD1. J was trimmed by 6 bases and V by 1 base; bases with no gene match: 9. The CDR3 spans 16 residues. Germline V gene data show CDR1 as SGHVS and CDR2 as FQNEAQ. The CDR3 loop reads CASSLVRGQGFNEQFF. The CDR3 region has the DNA TGTGCCAGCAGCTTAGTGAGGGGGCAGGGGTTCAATGAGCAGTTCTTC.

The V call is TRBV6-5, the J call TRBJ1-1; D remains unclear. V was clipped by 2 bases and J by 1 base, with 8 bases between them. Germline values: CDR1 MNHEY, CDR2 SVGAGI. The CDR3 contains 14 residues. The CDR3 region has the DNA TGTGCCAGCAGTTACGACGCCCCGAACACTGAAGCTTTCTTT. Its protein product is CASSYDAPNTEAFF.

Here the CDR3 reads CASSGGTDFTDTQYF. As DNA, the CDR3 is TGCGCCAGCAGCGGGGGGACGGATTTCACAGATACGCAGTATTTT. The rearrangement joins TRBV5-1 to TRBJ2-3, with D tentatively TRBD2 (6 bases). CDR1 and CDR2 (germline): SGHRS, YFSETQ. The CDR3 has 15 residues. V dropped 4 bases and J dropped 2 bases, with 14 bases sitting between them. The full variable domain, rest sourced from reference TRBV5-1 and TRBJ2-3, is KAGVTQTPRYLIKTRGQQVTLSCSPISGHRSVSWYQQTPGQGLQFLFEYFSETQRNKGNFPGRFSGRQFSNSRSEMNVSTLELGDSALYLCASSGGTDFTDTQYFGPGTRLTVL.

The chain joins TRBV27 to TRBJ2-7; D remains ambiguous. This CDR3 region has 12 residues. From germline, CDR1 is MNHEY and CDR2 SMNVEV (reference sequence). Trimming took 6 bases from V and 2 from J, leaving 8 bases between them. The CDR3, as DNA: TGTGCCAGCAGCCAATCAACCTACGAGCAGTACTTC. Translating gives CASSQSTYEQYF.

V usage is TRBV6-2 or TRBV6-3 and J usage is TRBJ1-5; 7 bases are shared with TRBD1. Germline V gives CDR1 MNHEY, CDR2 SVGEGT. The CDR3 length is 14 residues. V was clipped by 5 bases and J by 9 bases; unmatched bases: 10. The CDR3 region has the DNA TGTGCCAGCAGTCCTACAGGGGTCCAGGGGCCCCAGCATTTT. It is translated as CASSPTGVQGPQHF.

The rearrangement links TRBV4-2 to TRBJ1-1; a possible D gene is TRBD1 (5 bases). CDR3 length: 12 residues. CDR1 is LGHNA and CDR2 is YNFKEQ in the germline V gene. Trimming took off 2 bases at V and 8 bases at J, with 9 bases between the two ends. The CDR3 loop reads CASSQPGEEAFF. CDR3 DNA sequence: TGTGCCAGCAGCCAACCGGGGGAAGAAGCTTTCTTT.

The gene calls are TRBV6-2 or TRBV6-3 and TRBJ1-1; D is ambiguous. Germline V lookup: CDR1 MNHEY, CDR2 SVGEGT. The V end was cut by 6 bases, the J end by 0 bases, with 14 bases between. This CDR3 is 15 amino acids long. CDR3 coding DNA: TGTGCCAGCAGCAGCACCGGACTGATGAACACTGAAGCTTTCTTT. Its translation: CASSSTGLMNTEAFF.

The rearrangement uses TRBV20-1 and TRBJ2-1, with 12 bases fitting TRBD2. Germline trimming cut 4 bases from V and 2 bases from J; bases unmatched to any gene: 6. The CDR3 runs to 16 residues. Per germline, CDR1 DFQATT and CDR2 SNEGSKA (reference sequence). CDR3 DNA: TGCAGTGCTACTCGCACTAGCGGGAGGCCCTACAATGAGCAGTTCTTC. Its translation is CSATRTSGRPYNEQFF.

The V call is TRBV13, the J call TRBJ1-1, with 7 bases matching TRBD1. This CDR3 has 13 amino acids. V gave up 5 bases and J gave up 6 bases; unmatched junction bases: 6. Germline-derived CDR1 and CDR2 are PRHDT and FYEKMQ (reference sequence). This chain's CDR3 is CASSETGRSEAFF. The DNA for the CDR3 is TGTGCCAGCAGCGAGACAGGGCGGTCTGAAGCTTTCTTT.

Here the CDR3 reads CASSLVGVDYEQYF. In DNA, the CDR3 is TGTGCCAGCAGCCTCGTGGGGGTCGACTACGAGCAGTACTTC. The V call is TRBV12-3 or TRBV12-4, the J call TRBJ2-7; D is perhaps TRBD1 or TRBD2 (5 bases each). The V end lost 6 bases, the J end lost 3 bases, and 15 bases lay between the germline ends. This CDR3 is built from 14 residues.

The chain joins TRBV29-1 to TRBJ2-7; 7 bases agree with TRBD1. The CDR3 covers 15 residues. Germline V gene data show CDR1 as SQVTM and CDR2 as ANQGSEA. V lost 7 bases to trimming and J lost 2 bases; unmatched junction nucleotides: 14. The DNA for the CDR3 is TGCAGCGGGGCCGATTCCGGGACAGCCCCCTACGAGCAGTACTTC. Amino acids: CSGADSGTAPYEQYF.

The count of this clonotype is one. The V and J genes are TRBV5-1 and TRBJ1-2; 7 bases line up with TRBD1. The germline V gene encodes CDR1 SGHRS and CDR2 YFSETQ. The V gene end was trimmed by 5 bases and the J gene end by 3 bases; junction bases not matched to a gene: 4. The CDR3 loop spans 13 amino acids. The CDR3, as DNA: TGCGCCAGCAGGCCCGGGACAGACTATGGCTACACCTTC. Its translation is CASRPGTDYGYTF.

This chain uses TRBV18 with TRBJ2-7, with 10 bases identical to TRBD1. Trimming removed 7 bases from V and 7 bases from J; junction bases left unmatched: 10. CDR1 KGHSH and CDR2 LQKENI come from the germline V gene. The CDR3 contains 14 residues. CDR3 sequence reads: CASYPGQGTREQYF. The DNA for the CDR3 is TGTGCCAGCTACCCGGGACAGGGGACGCGGGAGCAGTACTTC.

This sequence joins TRBV7-2 and TRBJ2-5; TRBD1 matches at 7 bases. This CDR3 is built from 12 residues. Germline V CDR1 and CDR2: SGHTA, FQGNSA. V lost 7 bases, J lost 7 bases, and 6 bases stayed unmatched. Here the CDR3 reads CASTGQSWTQYF. Here the CDR3 DNA reads TGTGCCAGCACGGGACAGTCGTGGACCCAGTACTTC.

CDR3 coding DNA: TGTGCCAGCAGTGAGCCGGGACAGGGTCCGACCGAGCAGTACTTC. It translates to CASSEPGQGPTEQYF. This chain uses TRBV25-1 with TRBJ2-7, with TRBD1 identical over 9 bases. The CDR3 sequence is 15 residues long. The germline V gene encodes CDR1 MGHDK and CDR2 SYGVNS. V lost 3 bases, J lost 6 bases, and 9 bases stayed unmatched.